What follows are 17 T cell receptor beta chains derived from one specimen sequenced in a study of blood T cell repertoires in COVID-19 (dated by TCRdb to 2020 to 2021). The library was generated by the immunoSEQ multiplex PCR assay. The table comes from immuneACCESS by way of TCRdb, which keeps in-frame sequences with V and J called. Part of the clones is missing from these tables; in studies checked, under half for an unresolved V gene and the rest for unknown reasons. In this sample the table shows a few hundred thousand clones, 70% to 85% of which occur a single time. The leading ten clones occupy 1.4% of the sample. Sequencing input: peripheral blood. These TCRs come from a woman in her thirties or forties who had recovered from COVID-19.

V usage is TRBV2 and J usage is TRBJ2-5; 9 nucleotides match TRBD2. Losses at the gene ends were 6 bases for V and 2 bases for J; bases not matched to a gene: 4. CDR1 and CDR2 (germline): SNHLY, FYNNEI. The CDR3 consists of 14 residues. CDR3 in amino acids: CASSRSGGQETQYF. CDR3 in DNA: TGTGCCAGCAGCCGAAGCGGGGGGCAAGAGACCCAGTACTTC.

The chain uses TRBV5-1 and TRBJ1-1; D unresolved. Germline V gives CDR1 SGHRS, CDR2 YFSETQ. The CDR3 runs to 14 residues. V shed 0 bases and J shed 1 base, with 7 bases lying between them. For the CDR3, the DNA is TGCGCCAGCAGCTTGGTTCCAGGGAACACTGAAGCTTTCTTT. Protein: CASSLVPGNTEAFF.

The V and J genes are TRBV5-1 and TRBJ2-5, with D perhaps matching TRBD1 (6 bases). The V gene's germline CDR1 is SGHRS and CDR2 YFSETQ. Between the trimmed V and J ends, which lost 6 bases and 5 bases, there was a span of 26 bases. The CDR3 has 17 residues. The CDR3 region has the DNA TGCGCCAGCAACGAGGGTACAGGGACGTCTTTCTGGGAGACCCAGTACTTC. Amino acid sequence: CASNEGTGTSFWETQYF.

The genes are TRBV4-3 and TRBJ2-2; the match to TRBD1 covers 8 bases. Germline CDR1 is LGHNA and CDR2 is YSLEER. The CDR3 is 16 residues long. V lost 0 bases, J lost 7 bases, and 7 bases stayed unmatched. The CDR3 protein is CASSQDRTGLGGELFF. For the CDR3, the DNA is TGCGCCAGCAGCCAAGATCGGACAGGGTTGGGCGGGGAGCTGTTTTTT.

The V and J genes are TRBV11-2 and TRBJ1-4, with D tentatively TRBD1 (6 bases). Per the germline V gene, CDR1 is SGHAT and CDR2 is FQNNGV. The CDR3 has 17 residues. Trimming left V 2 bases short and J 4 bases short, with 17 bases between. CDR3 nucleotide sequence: TGTGCCAGCAGCTTATTGGCAGGGGTCGCTCTTAATGAAAAACTGTTTTTT. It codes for CASSLLAGVALNEKLFF. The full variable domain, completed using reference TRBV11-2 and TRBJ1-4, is EAGVAQSPRYKIIEKRQSVAFWCNPISGHATLYWYQQILGQGPKLLIQFQNNGVVDDSQLPKDRFSAERLKGVDSTLKIQPAKLEDSAVYLCASSLLAGVALNEKLFFGSGTQLSVL.

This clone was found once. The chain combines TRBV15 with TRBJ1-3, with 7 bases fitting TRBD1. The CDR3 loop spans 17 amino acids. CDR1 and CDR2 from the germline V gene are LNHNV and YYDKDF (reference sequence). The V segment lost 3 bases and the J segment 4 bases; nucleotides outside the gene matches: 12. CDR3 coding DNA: TGTGCCACCAGCAGCTCTGTCACGGGACAGAACGGAAACACCATATATTTT. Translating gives CATSSSVTGQNGNTIYF.

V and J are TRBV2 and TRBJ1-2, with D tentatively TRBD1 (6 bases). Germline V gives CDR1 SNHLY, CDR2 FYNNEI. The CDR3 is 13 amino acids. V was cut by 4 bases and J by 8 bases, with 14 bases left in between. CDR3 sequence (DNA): TGTGCCAGCAGTGGTCAGGGGATCGGGGGCTACACCTTC. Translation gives CASSGQGIGGYTF. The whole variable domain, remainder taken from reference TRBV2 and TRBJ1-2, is EPEVTQTPSHQVTQMGQEVILRCVPISNHLYFYWYRQILGQKVEFLVSFYNNEISEKSEIFDDQFSVERPDGSNFTLKIRSTKLEDSAMYFCASSGQGIGGYTFGSGTRLTVV.

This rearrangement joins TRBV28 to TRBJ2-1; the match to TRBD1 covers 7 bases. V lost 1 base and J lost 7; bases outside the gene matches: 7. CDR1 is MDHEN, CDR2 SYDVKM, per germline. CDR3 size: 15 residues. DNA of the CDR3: TGTGCCAGCAGTTTATTACAGGGGTTGGATAATGAGCAGTTCTTC. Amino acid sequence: CASSLLQGLDNEQFF.

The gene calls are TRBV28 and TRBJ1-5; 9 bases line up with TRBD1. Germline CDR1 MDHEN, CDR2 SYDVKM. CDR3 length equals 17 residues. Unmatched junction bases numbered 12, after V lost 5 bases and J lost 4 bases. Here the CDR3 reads CASSRGTGYQRNQPQHF. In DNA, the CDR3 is TGTGCCAGCAGTCGCGGGACAGGGTATCAAAGGAATCAGCCCCAGCATTTT. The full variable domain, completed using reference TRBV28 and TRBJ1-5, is DVKVTQSSRYLVKRTGEKVFLECVQDMDHENMFWYRQDPGLGLRLIYFSYDVKMKEKGDIPEGYSVSREKKERFSLILESASTNQTSMYLCASSRGTGYQRNQPQHFGDGTRLSIL.

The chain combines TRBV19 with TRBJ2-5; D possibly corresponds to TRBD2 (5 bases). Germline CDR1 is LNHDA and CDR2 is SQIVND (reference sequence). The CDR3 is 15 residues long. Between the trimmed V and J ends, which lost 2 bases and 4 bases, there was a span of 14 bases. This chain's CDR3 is CASSILGRGLETQYF. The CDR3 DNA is TGTGCCAGTAGTATACTGGGGAGAGGCTTAGAGACCCAGTACTTC.

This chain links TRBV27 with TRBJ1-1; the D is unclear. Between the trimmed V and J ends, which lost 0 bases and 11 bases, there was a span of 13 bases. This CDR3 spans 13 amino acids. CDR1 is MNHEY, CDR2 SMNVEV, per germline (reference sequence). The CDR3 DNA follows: TGTGCCAGCAGTTTATCGGGAGGCGCCCGGGCTTTCTTT. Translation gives CASSLSGGARAFF.

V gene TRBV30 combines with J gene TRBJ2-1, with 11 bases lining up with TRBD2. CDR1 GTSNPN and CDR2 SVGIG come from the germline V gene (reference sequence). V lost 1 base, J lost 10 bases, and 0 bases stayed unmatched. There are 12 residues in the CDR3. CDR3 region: CAWSGLAGEQFF. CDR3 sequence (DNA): TGTGCCTGGAGTGGACTAGCGGGGGAGCAGTTCTTC.

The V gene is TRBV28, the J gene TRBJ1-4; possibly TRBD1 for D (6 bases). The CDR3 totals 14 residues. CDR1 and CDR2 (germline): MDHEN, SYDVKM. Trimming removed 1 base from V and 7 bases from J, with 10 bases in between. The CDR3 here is CASSLLQGSEKLFF. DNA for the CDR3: TGTGCCAGCAGTTTATTACAGGGCAGTGAAAAACTGTTTTTT.

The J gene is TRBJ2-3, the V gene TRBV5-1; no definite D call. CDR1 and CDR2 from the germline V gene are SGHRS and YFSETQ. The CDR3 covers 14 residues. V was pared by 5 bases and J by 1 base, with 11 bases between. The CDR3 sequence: CASRRFTGTDTQYF. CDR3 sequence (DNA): TGCGCCAGCAGGAGGTTCACCGGCACAGATACGCAGTATTTT.

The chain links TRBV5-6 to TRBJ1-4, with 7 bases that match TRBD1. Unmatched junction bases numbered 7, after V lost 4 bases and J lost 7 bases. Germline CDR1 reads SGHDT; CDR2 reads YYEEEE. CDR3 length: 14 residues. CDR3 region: CASSLNGQAEKLFF. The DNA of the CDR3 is TGTGCCAGCAGCCTTAACGGACAGGCTGAAAAACTGTTTTTT.

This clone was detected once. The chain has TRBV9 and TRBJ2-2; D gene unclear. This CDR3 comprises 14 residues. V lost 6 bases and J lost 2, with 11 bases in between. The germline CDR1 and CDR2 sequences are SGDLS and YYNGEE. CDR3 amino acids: CASTGFQNTGELFF. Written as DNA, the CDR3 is TGTGCCAGCACCGGGTTCCAAAACACCGGGGAGCTGTTTTTT.

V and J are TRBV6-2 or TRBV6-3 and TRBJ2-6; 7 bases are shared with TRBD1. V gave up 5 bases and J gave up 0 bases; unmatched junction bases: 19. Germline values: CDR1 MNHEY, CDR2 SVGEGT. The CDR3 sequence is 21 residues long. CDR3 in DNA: TGTGCCAGCAGTCCCCTAACAACTCATGGGACAGCTTTCTCTGGGGCCAACGTCCTGACTTTC. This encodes CASSPLTTHGTAFSGANVLTF.